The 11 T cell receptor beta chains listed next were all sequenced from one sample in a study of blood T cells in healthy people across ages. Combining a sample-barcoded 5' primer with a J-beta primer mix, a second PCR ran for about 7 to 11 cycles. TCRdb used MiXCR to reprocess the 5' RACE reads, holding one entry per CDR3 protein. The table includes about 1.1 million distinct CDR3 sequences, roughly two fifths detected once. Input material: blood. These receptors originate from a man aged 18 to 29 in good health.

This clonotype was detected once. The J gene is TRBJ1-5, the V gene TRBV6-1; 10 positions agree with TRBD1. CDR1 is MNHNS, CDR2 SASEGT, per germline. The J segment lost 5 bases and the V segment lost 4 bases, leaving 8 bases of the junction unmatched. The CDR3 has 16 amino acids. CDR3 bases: TGTGCCAGCAGTGGGGCTGACAGGGGGCGAGATCAGCCCCAGCATTTT. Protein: CASSGADRGRDQPQHF.

The DNA of the CDR3 is TGTGCCAGCAGCTTGGCACGCGCTCAACGGTCATCCTACGAGCAGTACTTC. As protein: CASSLARAQRSSYEQYF. The J gene is TRBJ2-7, the V gene TRBV7-9; D is uncertain. This CDR3 has 17 residues. V lost 3 bases and J 1 base, leaving 19 bases between the germline ends. Germline assignment: CDR1 SEHNR and CDR2 FQNEAQ (reference sequence).

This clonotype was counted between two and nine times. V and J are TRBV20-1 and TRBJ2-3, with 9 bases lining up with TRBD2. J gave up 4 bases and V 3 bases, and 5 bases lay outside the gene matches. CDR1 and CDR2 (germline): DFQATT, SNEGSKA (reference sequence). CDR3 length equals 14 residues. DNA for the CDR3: TGCAGTGCTAGTCGGCTAGCGGGGCCAGATACGCAGTATTTT. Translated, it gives CSASRLAGPDTQYF.

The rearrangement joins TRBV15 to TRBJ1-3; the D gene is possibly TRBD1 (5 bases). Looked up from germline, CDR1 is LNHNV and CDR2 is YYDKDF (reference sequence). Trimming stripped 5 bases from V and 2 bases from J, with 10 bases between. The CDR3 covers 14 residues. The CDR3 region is CATSEGKPGNTIYF. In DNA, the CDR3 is TGTGCCACCAGCGAGGGGAAACCTGGAAACACCATATATTTT.

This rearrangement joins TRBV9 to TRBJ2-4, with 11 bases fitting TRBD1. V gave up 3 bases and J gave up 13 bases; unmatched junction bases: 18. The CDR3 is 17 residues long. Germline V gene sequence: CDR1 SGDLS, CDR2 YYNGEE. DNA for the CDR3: TGTGCCAGCAGCGGGTCCGGGACAGGGGGACATCGTAATGAGCAGTACTTC. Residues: CASSGSGTGGHRNEQYF. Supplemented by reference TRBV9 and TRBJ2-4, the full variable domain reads DSGVTQTPKHLITATGQRVTLRCSPRSGDLSVYWYQQSLDQGLQFLIQYYNGEERAKGNILERFSAQQFPDLHSELNLSSLELGDSALYFCASSGSGTGGHRNEQYFGAGTRLSVL.

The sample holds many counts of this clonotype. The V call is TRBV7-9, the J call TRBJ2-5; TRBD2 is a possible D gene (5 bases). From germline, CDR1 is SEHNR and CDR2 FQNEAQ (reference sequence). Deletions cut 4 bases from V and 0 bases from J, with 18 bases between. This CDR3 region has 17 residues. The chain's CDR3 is CASSSPWTGKYQETQYF. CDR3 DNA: TGTGCCAGCAGCTCACCCTGGACTGGAAAGTACCAAGAGACCCAGTACTTC.

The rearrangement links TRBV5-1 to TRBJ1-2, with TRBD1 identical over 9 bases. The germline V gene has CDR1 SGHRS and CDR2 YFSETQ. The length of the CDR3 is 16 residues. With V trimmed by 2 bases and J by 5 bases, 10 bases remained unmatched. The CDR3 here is CASSFGGQGVSYGYTF. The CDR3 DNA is TGCGCCAGCAGCTTCGGGGGACAGGGTGTTTCTTATGGCTACACCTTC.

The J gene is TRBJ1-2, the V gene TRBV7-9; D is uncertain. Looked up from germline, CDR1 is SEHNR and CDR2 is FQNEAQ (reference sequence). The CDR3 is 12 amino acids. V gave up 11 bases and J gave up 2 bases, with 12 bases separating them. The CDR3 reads CAVLEGNYGYTF. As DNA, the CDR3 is TGTGCCGTACTGGAGGGCAACTATGGCTACACCTTC.

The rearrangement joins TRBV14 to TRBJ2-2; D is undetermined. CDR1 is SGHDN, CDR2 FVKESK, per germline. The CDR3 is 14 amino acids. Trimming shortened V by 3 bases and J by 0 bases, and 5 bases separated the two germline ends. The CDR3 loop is CASSHITNTGELFF. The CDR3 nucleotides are TGTGCCAGCAGCCATATTACGAACACCGGGGAGCTGTTTTTT. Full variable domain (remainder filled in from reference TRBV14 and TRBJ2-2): EAGVTQFPSHSVIEKGQTVTLRCDPISGHDNLYWYRRVMGKEIKFLLHFVKESKQDESGMPNNRFLAERTGGTYSTLKVQPAELEDSGVYFCASSHITNTGELFFGEGSRLTVL.

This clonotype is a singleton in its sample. The CDR3 region has the DNA TGTGCCAGCAGCCAAGATAGGGGGAGGTACACCTTC. The encoded protein is CASSQDRGRYTF. The chain carries TRBV14 and TRBJ1-2; tentatively, D is TRBD1 (6 bases). Germline lookup yields CDR1 SGHDN and CDR2 FVKESK. CDR3 length equals 12 residues. V was cut by 0 bases and J by 11 bases, with 10 bases left in between.

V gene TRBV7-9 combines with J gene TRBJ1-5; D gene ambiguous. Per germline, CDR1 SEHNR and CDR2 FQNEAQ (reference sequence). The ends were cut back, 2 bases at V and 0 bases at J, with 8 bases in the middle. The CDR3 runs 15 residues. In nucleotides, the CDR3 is TGTGCCAGCAGCTTATTTGGTAATAGCAATCAGCCCCAGCATTTT. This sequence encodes CASSLFGNSNQPQHF.